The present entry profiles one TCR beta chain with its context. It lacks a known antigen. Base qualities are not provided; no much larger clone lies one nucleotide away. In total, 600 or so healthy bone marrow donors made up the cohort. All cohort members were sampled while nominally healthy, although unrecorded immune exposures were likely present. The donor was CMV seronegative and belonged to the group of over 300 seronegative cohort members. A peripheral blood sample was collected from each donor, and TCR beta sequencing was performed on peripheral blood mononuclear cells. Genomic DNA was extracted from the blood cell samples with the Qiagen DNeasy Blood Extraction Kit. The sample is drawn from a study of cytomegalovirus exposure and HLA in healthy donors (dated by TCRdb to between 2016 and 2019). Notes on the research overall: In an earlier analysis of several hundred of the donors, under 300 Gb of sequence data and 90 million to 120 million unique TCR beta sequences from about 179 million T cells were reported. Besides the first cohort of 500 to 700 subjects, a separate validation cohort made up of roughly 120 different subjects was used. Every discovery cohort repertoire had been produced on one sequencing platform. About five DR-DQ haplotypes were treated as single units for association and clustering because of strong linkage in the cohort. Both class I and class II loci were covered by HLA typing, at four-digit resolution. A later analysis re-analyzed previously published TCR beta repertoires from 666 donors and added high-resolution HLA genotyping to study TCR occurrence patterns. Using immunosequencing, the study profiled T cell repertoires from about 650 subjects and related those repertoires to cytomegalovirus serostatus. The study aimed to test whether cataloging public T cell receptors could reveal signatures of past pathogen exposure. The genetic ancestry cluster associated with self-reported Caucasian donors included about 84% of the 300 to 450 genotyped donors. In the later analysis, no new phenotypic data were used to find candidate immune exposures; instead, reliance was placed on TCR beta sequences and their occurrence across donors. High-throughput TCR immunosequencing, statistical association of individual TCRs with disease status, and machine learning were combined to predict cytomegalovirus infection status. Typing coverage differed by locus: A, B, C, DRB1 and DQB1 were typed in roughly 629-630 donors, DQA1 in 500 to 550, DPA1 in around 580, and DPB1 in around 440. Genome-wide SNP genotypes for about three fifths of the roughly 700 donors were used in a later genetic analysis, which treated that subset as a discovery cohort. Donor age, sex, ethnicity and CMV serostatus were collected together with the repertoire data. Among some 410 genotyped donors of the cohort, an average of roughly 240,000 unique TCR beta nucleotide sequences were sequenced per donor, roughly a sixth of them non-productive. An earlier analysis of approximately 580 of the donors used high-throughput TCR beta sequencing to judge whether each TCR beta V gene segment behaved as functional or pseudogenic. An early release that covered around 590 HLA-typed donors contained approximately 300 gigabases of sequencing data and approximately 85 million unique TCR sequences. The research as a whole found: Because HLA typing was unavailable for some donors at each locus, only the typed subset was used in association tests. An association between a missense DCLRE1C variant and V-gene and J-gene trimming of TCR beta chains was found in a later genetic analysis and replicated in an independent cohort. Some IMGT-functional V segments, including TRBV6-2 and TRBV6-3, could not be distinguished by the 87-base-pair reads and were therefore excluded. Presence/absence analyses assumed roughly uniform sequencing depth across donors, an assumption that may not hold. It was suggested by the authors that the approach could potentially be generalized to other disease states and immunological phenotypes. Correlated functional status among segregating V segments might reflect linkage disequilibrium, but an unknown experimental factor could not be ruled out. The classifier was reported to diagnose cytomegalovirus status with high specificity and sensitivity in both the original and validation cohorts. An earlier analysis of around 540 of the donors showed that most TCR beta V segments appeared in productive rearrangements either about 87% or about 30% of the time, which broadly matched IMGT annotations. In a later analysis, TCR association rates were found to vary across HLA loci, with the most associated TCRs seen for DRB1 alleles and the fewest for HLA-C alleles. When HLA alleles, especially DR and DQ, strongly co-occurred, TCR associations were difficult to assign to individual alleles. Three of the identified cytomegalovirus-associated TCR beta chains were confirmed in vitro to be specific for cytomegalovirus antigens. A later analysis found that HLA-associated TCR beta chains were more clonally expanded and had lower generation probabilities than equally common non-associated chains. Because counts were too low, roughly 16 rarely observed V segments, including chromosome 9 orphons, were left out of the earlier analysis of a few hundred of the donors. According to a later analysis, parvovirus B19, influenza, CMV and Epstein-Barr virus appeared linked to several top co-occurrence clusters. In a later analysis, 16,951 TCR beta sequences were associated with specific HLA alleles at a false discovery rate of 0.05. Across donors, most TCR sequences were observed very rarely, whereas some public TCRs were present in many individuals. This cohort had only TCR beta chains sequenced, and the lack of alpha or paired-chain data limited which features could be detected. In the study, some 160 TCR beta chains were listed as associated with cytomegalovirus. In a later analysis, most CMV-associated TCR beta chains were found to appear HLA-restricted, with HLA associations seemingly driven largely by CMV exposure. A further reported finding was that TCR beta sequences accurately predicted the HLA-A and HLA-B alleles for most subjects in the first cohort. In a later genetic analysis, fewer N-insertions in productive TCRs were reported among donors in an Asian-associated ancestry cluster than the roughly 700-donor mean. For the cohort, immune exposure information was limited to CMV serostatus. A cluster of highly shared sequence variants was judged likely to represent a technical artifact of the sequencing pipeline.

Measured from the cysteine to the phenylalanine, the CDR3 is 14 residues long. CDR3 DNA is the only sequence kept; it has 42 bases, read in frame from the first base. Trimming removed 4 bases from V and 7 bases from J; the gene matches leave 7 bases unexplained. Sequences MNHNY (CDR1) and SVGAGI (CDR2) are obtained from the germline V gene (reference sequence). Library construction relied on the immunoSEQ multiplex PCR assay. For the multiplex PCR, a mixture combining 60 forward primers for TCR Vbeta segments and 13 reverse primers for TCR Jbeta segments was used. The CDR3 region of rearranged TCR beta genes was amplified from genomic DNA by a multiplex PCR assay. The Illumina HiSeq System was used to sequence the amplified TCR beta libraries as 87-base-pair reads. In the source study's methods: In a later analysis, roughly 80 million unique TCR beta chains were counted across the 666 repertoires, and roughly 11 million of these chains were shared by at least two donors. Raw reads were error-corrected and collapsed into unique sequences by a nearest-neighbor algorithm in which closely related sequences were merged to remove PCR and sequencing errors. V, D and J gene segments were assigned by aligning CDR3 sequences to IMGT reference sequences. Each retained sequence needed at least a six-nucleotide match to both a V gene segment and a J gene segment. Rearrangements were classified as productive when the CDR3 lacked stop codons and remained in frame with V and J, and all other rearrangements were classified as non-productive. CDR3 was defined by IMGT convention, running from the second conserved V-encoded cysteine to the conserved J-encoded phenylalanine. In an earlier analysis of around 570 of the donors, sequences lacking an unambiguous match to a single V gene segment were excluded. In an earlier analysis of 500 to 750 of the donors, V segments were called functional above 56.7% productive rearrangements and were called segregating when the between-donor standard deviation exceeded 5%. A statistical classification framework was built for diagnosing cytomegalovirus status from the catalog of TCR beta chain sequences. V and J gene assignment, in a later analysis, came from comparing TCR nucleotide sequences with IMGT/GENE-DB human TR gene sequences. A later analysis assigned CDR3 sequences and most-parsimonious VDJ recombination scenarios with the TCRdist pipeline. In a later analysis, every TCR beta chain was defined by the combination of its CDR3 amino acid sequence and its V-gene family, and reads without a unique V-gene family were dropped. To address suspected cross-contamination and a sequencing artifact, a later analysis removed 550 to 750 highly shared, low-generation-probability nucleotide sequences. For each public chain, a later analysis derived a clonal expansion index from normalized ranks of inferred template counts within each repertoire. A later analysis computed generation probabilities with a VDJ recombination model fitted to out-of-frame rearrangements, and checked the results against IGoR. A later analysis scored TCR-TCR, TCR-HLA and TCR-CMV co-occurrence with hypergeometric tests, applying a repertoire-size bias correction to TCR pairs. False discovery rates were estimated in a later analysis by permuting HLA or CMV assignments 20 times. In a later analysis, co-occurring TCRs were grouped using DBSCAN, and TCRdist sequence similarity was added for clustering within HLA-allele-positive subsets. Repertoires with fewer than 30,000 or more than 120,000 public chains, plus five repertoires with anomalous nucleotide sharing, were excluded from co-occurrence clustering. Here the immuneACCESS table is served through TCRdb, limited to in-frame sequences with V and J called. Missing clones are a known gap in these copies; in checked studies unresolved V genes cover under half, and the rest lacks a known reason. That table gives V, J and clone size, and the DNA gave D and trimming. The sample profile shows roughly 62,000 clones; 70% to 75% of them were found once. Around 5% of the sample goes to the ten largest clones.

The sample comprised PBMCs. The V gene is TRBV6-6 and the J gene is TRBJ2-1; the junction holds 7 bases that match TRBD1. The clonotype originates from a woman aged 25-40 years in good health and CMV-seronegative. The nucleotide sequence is TGTGCCAGCAGTTTGACAGGGACCCTTAATGAGCAGTTCTTC. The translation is CASSLTGTLNEQFF.